This T cell receptor beta chain was recovered during a study of T cell repertoires in aging, cancer and after chemotherapy. Study in general: Repeat sampling of healthy donors over several months to years showed clear clonal overlap. Notes on the study in general: Across the chemotherapy interval, each cancer cohort showed higher median generation probability, suggesting thymic rebound.

TRB rearrangements spanning V, D and J were amplified using mixed TRB-A/B primers. Using its own MiXCR run on the multiplex PCR reads, TCRdb lists one record per CDR3 protein. In the table there are more than 10,000 distinct CDR3 sequences, roughly 33% of which are singletons. The template was genomic DNA from peripheral blood, not RNA. In the case of this clonotype: Antigen: not known.

The CDR3 length is 16 residues. V shed 0 bases and J 9 bases; nucleotides not matched to a gene: 6. The germline gives CDR1 SGHRS, CDR2 YFSETQ. The clonotype was recovered from a human donor in good health. The donor label of this sample is uncertain. Sequencing was carried out using blood. This chain uses TRBV5-1 with TRBJ1-6, with 10 nucleotides matching TRBD1. Written as DNA, the CDR3 is TGCGCCAGCAGCTTGGTTAGCGGGACAGGGGTTTCACCCCTCCACTTT. Translation gives CASSLVSGTGVSPLHF.